This TCR beta chain is from a study of blood T cells in healthy people across ages. Next came a second PCR, run for roughly 6 to 11 cycles, which used a sample-barcoded 5' primer along with a J-beta primer mix. TCRdb ran MiXCR on the 5' RACE reads and lists one entry per CDR3 protein. The sample holds about 1 million distinct CDR3 sequences, about 25% seen once. Germline V CDR1 and CDR2: SGDLS, YYNGEE. Unmatched junction bases numbered 9, after V lost 6 bases and J lost 0 bases. The CDR3 runs to 16 residues. These data were also filed under a second study, of T cells of mothers and their children.

This receptor was taken from a girl aged 2 to 9 in good health. Sequenced material: blood. This chain links TRBV9 with TRBJ2-1, with TRBD2 identical over 7 bases. CDR3 region: CASNPGLAASYNEQFF. The CDR3 coding sequence is TGTGCCAGCAACCCAGGCCTAGCGGCCTCCTACAATGAGCAGTTCTTC.